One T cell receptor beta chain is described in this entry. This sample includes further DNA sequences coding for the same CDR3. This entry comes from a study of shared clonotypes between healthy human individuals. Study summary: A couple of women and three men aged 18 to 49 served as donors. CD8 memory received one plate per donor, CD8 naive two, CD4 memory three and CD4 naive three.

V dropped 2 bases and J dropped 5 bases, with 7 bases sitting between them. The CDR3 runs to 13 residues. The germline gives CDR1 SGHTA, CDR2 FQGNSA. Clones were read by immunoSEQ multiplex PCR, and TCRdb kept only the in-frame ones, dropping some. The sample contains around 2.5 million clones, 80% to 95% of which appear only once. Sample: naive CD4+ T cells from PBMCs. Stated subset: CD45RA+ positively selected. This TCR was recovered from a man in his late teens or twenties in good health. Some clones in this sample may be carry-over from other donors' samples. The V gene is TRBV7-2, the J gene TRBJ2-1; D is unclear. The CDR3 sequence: CASSLNRDNEQFF. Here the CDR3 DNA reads TGTGCCAGCAGCTTAAACAGAGACAATGAGCAGTTCTTC.